Sequencing of this T cell receptor beta chain was carried out in a study of monozygotic twins with inflammatory bowel disease. UMIs containing a 6-nucleotide sample barcode were added via template switching. Reprocessing the 5' RACE reads, TCRdb reports a single entry for every CDR3 protein and omits DNA. The sample has a few hundred thousand distinct CDR3 sequences. Per the germline V gene, CDR1 is SGHRS and CDR2 is YFSETQ. The CDR3 runs to 15 residues. The receptor was derived from a human donor with ulcerative colitis or Crohn's disease, or a healthy co-twin of an affected twin (not recorded which). The rearrangement links TRBV5-1 to TRBJ2-7; the D gene TCRdb calls, TRBD1, cannot be checked with no DNA. Source material: blood. The CDR3 loop is CASSREGTVRYEQYF.